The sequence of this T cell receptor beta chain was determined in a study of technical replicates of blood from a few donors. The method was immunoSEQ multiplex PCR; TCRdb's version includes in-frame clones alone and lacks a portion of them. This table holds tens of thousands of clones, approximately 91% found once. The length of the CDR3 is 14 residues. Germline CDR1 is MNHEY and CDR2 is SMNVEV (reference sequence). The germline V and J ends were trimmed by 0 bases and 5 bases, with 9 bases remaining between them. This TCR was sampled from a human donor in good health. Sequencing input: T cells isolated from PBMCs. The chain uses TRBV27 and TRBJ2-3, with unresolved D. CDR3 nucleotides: TGTGCCAGCAGTTTATCCCCTAGGATAGATACGCAGTATTTT. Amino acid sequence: CASSLSPRIDTQYF.